Included here is one TCR beta chain sequence, with context. Its antigen is still unknown. The input lacks base qualities; no much larger clone sits a single base away. Enrolling through a virtual design, the prospective study's participants ranged in age from roughly 18 to 100 years and lived across about two dozen United States geographic areas. In the prospective study, participants were assigned to cohorts based on the clinical history participants reported in a screening survey and a study questionnaire. Exposed participants had been in contact, within 2 weeks of entering the study, with a person who had a PCR-confirmed or clinician-diagnosed case of COVID-19. Each participant in the prospective study had whole blood, serum and a nasopharyngeal or oropharyngeal swab collected by mobile phlebotomists. Participants in the prospective study had the option to provide additional blood draws and questionnaires over an approximately 2-month period. Before DNA extraction, prospective study blood samples were shipped either frozen or at room temperature.

V is cut by 6 bases and J by 7 bases, and the space between the germline ends is 18 bases. The CDR3 sequence holds 15 residues, the cysteine and phenylalanine included. Here the CDR3 DNA is all that survives: 45 bases in frame from base 1. CDR1 MNHNY and CDR2 SVGAGI were looked up in the germline V gene (reference sequence). This entry is derived from a study of blood T cell repertoires in COVID-19 (dated by TCRdb to about 2020). Study-wide context: Collaborator samples came from the United States, Italy and Spain and covered acute and convalescent phases of COVID-19. The prospective study material was composed of cDNA or gDNA derived from T cells, B-cell-depleted T cells, or PBMCs. The dataset comprised deeply sampled blood TCRbeta repertoires from subjects exposed to, actively infected with, or recovered from COVID-19. The repertoires were made available in a free public database intended to serve as a resource for research on the immune response to SARS-CoV-2. The samples were drawn from two sources: the first 160 participants of the ongoing ImmuneRACE study, and 1,254 subjects contributed by 6 global collaborators. A de-identified subject ID, COVID-19 status, age in years and sex were almost always included in the sample metadata. Where HLA class I and class II types were available, the types were taken from metadata supplied by the sample provider, not from assay-based typing. Results and caveats for the whole study, not just this receptor: The quantity of clinical and demographic metadata differed by source and by participant and was supplied without curation.

TCRbeta CDR3 regions were amplified from genomic DNA by means of the immunoSEQ Assay, a bias-controlled multiplex PCR. For the original study's pipeline: The number of nucleated cells in each sample was estimated from the amplification of reference gene primers within the assay. Sequence reads were collapsed and filtered to measure the absolute abundance of every unique TCRbeta CDR3 rearrangement. For each sample, productive Simpson clonality was calculated by taking the square root of Simpson's diversity index across productive rearrangements. Sourced from immuneACCESS, this table was stored by TCRdb with only in-frame sequences that have V and J called. A share of the clones is absent; for the studies checked, an unresolved V gene accounts for under half, and the remainder has no known explanation. V and J calls and clone size come straight from that table; D and trimming were deduced from the DNA. The sample contains a few hundred thousand clones, 80% to 85% of them found a single time. 4.5% to 6% of the sample is in the top ten clones.

Specimen: PBMCs or T cells enriched from blood (not recorded which). The sequence links TRBV6-6 to TRBJ2-2, with a tentative D gene TRBD2 over 6 matching bases. This TCR was sampled from a man aged 40-49 years who had been exposed to COVID-19. The CDR3 region: CASRPFGGSGGELFF. The sequence in DNA is TGTGCCAGCAGACCCTTCGGGGGTTCCGGCGGGGAGCTGTTTTTT.